Below, 30 T cell receptor beta chains from the same sample are listed, as sequenced in a study of cytomegalovirus exposure and HLA in healthy donors. In the PCR, 60 Vbeta and 13 Jbeta primers were used. TCRdb's table, derived via immunoSEQ multiplex PCR, lists solely in-frame clones and lacks some. Of 150,000 to 200,000 clones detected, around four fifths appear once; the ten largest clones hold under 5%. Sequenced: PBMCs. These receptors all stem from a girl between 10 and 17 years old in good health and CMV-seropositive.

The chain is built from TRBV27 and TRBJ2-2; a possible D gene is TRBD1 (6 bases). This CDR3 has 16 residues. The germline gives CDR1 MNHEY, CDR2 SMNVEV (reference sequence). The V gene lost 5 bases and the J gene lost 7 bases, with 20 bases spanning the gap. The CDR3 DNA reads as TGTGCCAGCAGTCACCTGGGGACATCGCGTCTCGGGGAGCTGTTTTTT. As protein: CASSHLGTSRLGELFF.

In this sample, this clone turned up a few times. The gene calls are TRBV2 and TRBJ1-3; tentative D call: TRBD1 (6 bases). CDR1 and CDR2 (germline): SNHLY, FYNNEI. Trimming took 4 bases from V and 1 from J, leaving 11 bases between them. The CDR3 consists of 15 residues. CDR3 region: CASSASRGSGNTIYF. The CDR3 bases are TGTGCCAGCAGTGCATCCAGGGGATCTGGAAACACCATATATTTT.

The rearrangement joins TRBV9 to TRBJ1-1; D gene ambiguous. With 2 bases removed from V and 3 bases from J, the gap between germline ends came to 11 bases. This CDR3 has 14 residues. Germline V gene data show CDR1 as SGDLS and CDR2 as YYNGEE. The CDR3 loop reads CASSVTIADTEAFF. The CDR3 DNA reads as TGTGCCAGCAGCGTTACCATTGCGGACACTGAAGCTTTCTTT.

This chain links TRBV27 with TRBJ1-3, with D uncertain. Germline CDR1 and CDR2: MNHEY and SMNVEV (reference sequence). This CDR3 spans 15 amino acids. The ends were cut back, 8 bases at V and 0 bases at J, with 14 bases in the middle. CDR3 DNA: TGTGCCAGCGCCCGTACAGCAAACTCTGGAAACACCATATATTTT. Protein product: CASARTANSGNTIYF.

The chain uses TRBV27 and TRBJ2-1; D unresolved. The V end lost 7 bases, the J end lost 5 bases, and 6 bases lay between the germline ends. CDR1 MNHEY and CDR2 SMNVEV come from the germline V gene (reference sequence). The length of the CDR3 is 11 residues. The CDR3 region has the DNA TGTGCCAGCATCAGGAACAATGAGCAGTTCTTC. Encoded protein: CASIRNNEQFF.

This clone was seen only once. The CDR3: CASSPRPGGNEKLFF. CDR3 DNA sequence: TGTGCCAGCAGCCCAAGACCGGGGGGTAATGAAAAACTGTTTTTT. This chain joins TRBV7-6 and TRBJ1-4, with a tentative D call TRBD1 (5 bases). The germline V gene has CDR1 SGHVS and CDR2 FNYEAQ. V was shortened by 5 bases and J by 4 bases, with 14 bases between the two germline ends. CDR3 length equals 15 residues. Filled out from reference TRBV7-6 and TRBJ1-4, the complete variable domain reads GAGVSQSPRYKVTKRGQDVALRCDPISGHVSLYWYRQALGQGPEFLTYFNYEAQQDKSGLPNDRFSAERPEGSISTLTIQRTEQRDSAMYRCASSPRPGGNEKLFFGSGTQLSVL.

V and J are TRBV5-6 and TRBJ1-2; 7 nucleotides line up with TRBD1. Germline assignment: CDR1 SGHDT and CDR2 YYEEEE. The CDR3 is 15 residues long. V lost 7 bases and J lost 0; bases outside the gene matches: 9. CDR3 in DNA: TGTGCCAGCGAAGGAGGGACAGAAGCTAACTATGGCTACACCTTC. Protein product: CASEGGTEANYGYTF.

This clone was seen more than once but under ten times. The chain links TRBV15 to TRBJ2-1; D is perhaps TRBD1 (6 bases). The germline V gene encodes CDR1 LNHNV and CDR2 YYDKDF (reference sequence). V was clipped by 5 bases and J by 10 bases, with 21 bases between them. The CDR3 consists of 15 residues. CDR3: CATSVQINRDREQFF. CDR3 DNA: TGTGCCACCAGCGTACAGATAAACAGGGACCGCGAGCAGTTCTTC. Filled out from reference TRBV15 and TRBJ2-1, the complete variable domain reads DAMVIQNPRYQVTQFGKPVTLSCSQTLNHNVMYWYQQKSSQAPKLLFHYYDKDFNNEADTPDNFQSRRPNTSFCFLDIRSPGLGDTAMYLCATSVQINRDREQFFGPGTRLTVL.

V usage is TRBV27 and J usage is TRBJ1-2; D possibly corresponds to TRBD1 (6 bases). The CDR3 is made up of 14 amino acids. The germline V and J ends were trimmed by 3 bases and 8 bases, with 16 bases remaining between them. Germline V gives CDR1 MNHEY, CDR2 SMNVEV (reference sequence). The CDR3 sequence is CASSFYNTGNGYTF. In DNA form, the CDR3 reads TGTGCCAGCAGTTTCTATAATACAGGGAACGGCTACACCTTC.

The chain joins TRBV27 to TRBJ1-1; TRBD1 agrees at 8 bases. Germline lookup yields CDR1 MNHEY and CDR2 SMNVEV (reference sequence). The CDR3 loop spans 13 amino acids. V shed 6 bases and J 5 bases; nucleotides not matched to a gene: 5. CDR3 sequence: CASSGQGWTEAFF. DNA of the CDR3: TGTGCCAGCAGCGGACAGGGATGGACTGAAGCTTTCTTT.

This clone was recorded only once. The genes are TRBV5-1 and TRBJ2-2; 14 nucleotides match TRBD2. This CDR3 spans 17 amino acids. Per germline, CDR1 SGHRS and CDR2 YFSETQ. V was pared by 3 bases and J by 5 bases, with 6 bases of the junction left unmatched. The CDR3 region is CASSSGLAGASTGELFF. The CDR3, as DNA: TGCGCCAGCAGCTCGGGACTAGCGGGGGCCTCAACCGGGGAGCTGTTTTTT.

The V and J genes are TRBV15 and TRBJ2-3; TRBD2 matches 7 bases. Losses at the gene ends were 8 bases for V and 4 bases for J; bases not matched to a gene: 6. The CDR3 is made up of 13 amino acids. Germline loops: CDR1 LNHNV, CDR2 YYDKDF (reference sequence). CDR3: CATGGDLADTQYF. CDR3 in DNA: TGTGCCACCGGGGGGGATTTGGCAGATACGCAGTATTTT.

This rearrangement joins TRBV9 to TRBJ1-5; D ambiguous. Germline V gene lookup returns CDR1 SGDLS and CDR2 YYNGEE. V lost 2 bases to trimming and J lost 3 bases, with 9 bases between them. The CDR3 length is 14 residues. CDR3 sequence (DNA): TGTGCCAGCAGCGTTGCGGCAGACAATCAGCCCCAGCATTTT. It is translated as CASSVAADNQPQHF.

This clone was detected a few times. The chain is built from TRBV2 and TRBJ2-6, with no clear D. Looked up from germline, CDR1 is SNHLY and CDR2 is FYNNEI. Trimming took off 7 bases at V and 1 base at J, with 14 bases between the two ends. The CDR3 is 16 residues long. CDR3 region: CASIPTAQSGANVLTF. CDR3 bases: TGTGCCAGCATCCCCACAGCTCAATCTGGGGCCAACGTCCTGACTTTC.

The rearrangement uses TRBV6-5 and TRBJ1-2; tentatively, D is TRBD1 (5 bases). Between the trimmed V and J ends, which lost 2 bases and 2 bases, there was a span of 12 bases. The CDR3 consists of 15 residues. Germline V gene sequence: CDR1 MNHEY, CDR2 SVGAGI. DNA of the CDR3: TGTGCCAGCAGTTACACAGGCGCTCCCAACTATGGCTACACCTTC. It specifies CASSYTGAPNYGYTF.

The rearrangement uses TRBV9 and TRBJ2-7, with 8 positions matching TRBD2. CDR1 is SGDLS, CDR2 YYNGEE, per germline. This CDR3 comprises 15 residues. With V trimmed by 4 bases and J by 3 bases, 9 bases remained unmatched. CDR3 residues: CASSISGTSDYEQYF. For the CDR3, the DNA is TGTGCCAGCAGCATCTCCGGGACTAGTGACTACGAGCAGTACTTC.

The sample holds one count of this clone. The chain recombines TRBV11-3 with TRBJ2-5, with TRBD1 matching 8 bases. CDR1 SGHNT and CDR2 YENEEA come from the germline V gene. The CDR3 has 14 residues. Trimming at V came to 5 bases and at J to 7 bases, leaving 9 bases not matched to a gene. The chain's CDR3 is CASSAGQGAGTQYF. In nucleotides, the CDR3 is TGTGCCAGCAGCGCCGGACAGGGAGCGGGGACCCAGTACTTC.

This clone has only a few counts. The chain combines TRBV16 with TRBJ1-5; 7 positions agree with TRBD1. The CDR3 has 15 amino acids. Germline CDR1 and CDR2: KGHSY and FQNENV. Trimming took 3 bases from V and 0 from J; bases not matched to a gene: 2. The CDR3 loop is CASSHYRGSNQPQHF. CDR3 DNA: TGTGCCAGCAGCCATTACAGGGGTAGCAATCAGCCCCAGCATTTT.

This chain uses TRBV5-1 with TRBJ2-5; weak D call: TRBD1 (6 bases). The germline V gene encodes CDR1 SGHRS and CDR2 YFSETQ. There are 15 residues in the CDR3. V shed 4 bases and J shed 2 bases, with 15 bases lying between them. The CDR3 region is CASSQQQGPQETQYF. CDR3 sequence (DNA): TGCGCCAGCAGCCAACAACAGGGTCCACAAGAGACCCAGTACTTC.

The chain uses TRBV4-1 and TRBJ1-2; 7 bases match TRBD1. In germline, CDR1 is MGHRA, CDR2 YSYEKL. V lost 2 bases, J lost 0 bases, and 3 bases stayed unmatched. This CDR3 is built from 15 residues. CDR3 protein: CASSQRQGTNYGYTF. CDR3 nucleotide sequence: TGCGCCAGCAGCCAAAGACAGGGCACTAACTATGGCTACACCTTC.

This clone was picked up a small number of times. The chain recombines TRBV6-5 with TRBJ1-4; D is perhaps TRBD1 (5 bases). Trimming took 5 bases from V and 8 from J, leaving 15 bases between them. Germline loops: CDR1 MNHEY, CDR2 SVGAGI. The CDR3 extends over 14 amino acids. The CDR3: CASSPGEGGEKLFF. The CDR3 DNA reads as TGTGCCAGCAGTCCGGGGGAGGGAGGAGAAAAACTGTTTTTT.

The J gene is TRBJ2-7, the V gene TRBV11-1; tentatively, D is TRBD1 (5 bases). Trimming shortened V by 2 bases and J by 2 bases, and 19 bases separated the two germline ends. The CDR3 totals 17 residues. Germline CDR1 SGHAT, CDR2 FQDESV (reference sequence). CDR3 amino acids: CASSLLQAGVRTYEQYF. In DNA, the CDR3 is TGTGCCAGCAGCTTACTACAGGCCGGAGTTCGAACCTACGAGCAGTACTTC.

The chain employs TRBV5-6 and TRBJ1-5; D may be TRBD1 (5 bases). Looked up from germline, CDR1 is SGHDT and CDR2 is YYEEEE. V was pared by 4 bases and J by 9 bases, with 20 bases between. The CDR3 has 15 amino acids. CDR3 sequence: CASSRGSGDVRPQHF. CDR3 bases: TGTGCCAGCAGCCGGGGTTCGGGGGACGTAAGGCCCCAGCATTTT.

J is TRBJ2-5 and V is TRBV6-1, with D unresolved. From germline, CDR1 is MNHNS and CDR2 SASEGT. Trimming removed 2 bases from V and 2 bases from J, with 9 bases in between. This CDR3 is built from 14 residues. DNA for the CDR3: TGTGCCAGCAGTGAACTGGGCAGACAAGAGACCCAGTACTTC. Its protein is CASSELGRQETQYF.

V usage is TRBV19 and J usage is TRBJ1-1; 11 bases align to TRBD1. Germline trimming cut 1 base from V and 5 bases from J; bases unmatched to any gene: 3. From germline, CDR1 is LNHDA and CDR2 SQIVND (reference sequence). CDR3 size: 15 residues. CDR3 bases: TGTGCCAGTAGTATAGCCGGGACAGGGGGAACTGAAGCTTTCTTT. Residues: CASSIAGTGGTEAFF.

The V gene is TRBV9, the J gene TRBJ1-2; D gene unclear. V was trimmed by 0 bases and J by 2 bases, leaving 14 bases between them. The CDR3 has 16 residues. Germline lookup yields CDR1 SGDLS and CDR2 YYNGEE. The CDR3 coding sequence is TGTGCCAGCAGCGTAGCTGCAGGCAGGCCCAACTATGGCTACACCTTC. Its translation is CASSVAAGRPNYGYTF.

J is TRBJ1-2 and V is TRBV6-5, with D uncertain. CDR3 size: 13 residues. Germline-derived CDR1 and CDR2 are MNHEY and SVGAGI. V shed 6 bases and J shed 1 base, with 9 bases lying between them. This CDR3 reads CASRRHFNYGYTF. In DNA, the CDR3 is TGTGCCAGCAGGAGACATTTTAACTATGGCTACACCTTC.

Note on this clone: A read error is likely, as this CDR3 ends without the conserved phenylalanine or tryptophan. This chain links TRBV4-1 with TRBJ2-3; D is possibly TRBD1 (6 bases). V was cut by 7 bases and J by 1 base, with 12 bases left in between. The length of the CDR3 is 14 residues. CDR1 is MGHRA, CDR2 YSYEKL, per germline. As DNA, the CDR3 is TGCGCCAGCAATGACAGGTTGGGCACAGATACGCAGTATGTT. Amino acids: CASNDRLGTDTQYV.

This chain connects TRBV30 to TRBJ2-7; D is unclear. Germline assignment: CDR1 GTSNPN and CDR2 SVGIG (reference sequence). Trimming stripped 4 bases from V and 3 bases from J, with 13 bases between. There are 13 residues in the CDR3. This CDR3 is CAWTEAAGYEQYF. The CDR3 nucleotides are TGTGCCTGGACCGAGGCGGCCGGCTACGAGCAGTACTTC.

This chain uses TRBV7-3 with TRBJ1-5; D unresolved. Germline V gene sequence: CDR1 SGHTA, CDR2 FQGTGA. The CDR3 contains 13 residues. V gave up 0 bases and J gave up 9 bases, with 9 bases separating them. The CDR3 nucleotides are TGTGCCAGCAGCTTAACGGCGGAGGGGCCCCAGCATTTT. Its translation: CASSLTAEGPQHF. The whole variable domain, remainder taken from reference TRBV7-3 and TRBJ1-5, is GAGVSQTPSNKVTEKGKYVELRCDPISGHTALYWYRQSLGQGPEFLIYFQGTGAADDSGLPNDRFFAVRPEGSVSTLKIQRTERGDSAVYLCASSLTAEGPQHFGDGTRLSIL.